This TCR beta chain was recovered during a study of Graves' ophthalmopathy and Graves' hyperthyroidism. This CDR3 has 14 residues. RNA transcripts were the source from which TCR beta CDR3 regions were amplified. The first round was an RT-PCR with HTBI primers, and the second round was a multiplex PCR. TCRdb itself ran the multiplex PCR reads through MiXCR, one entry per CDR3 protein. The table includes 500,000 to 700,000 distinct CDR3 sequences, 22% detected once. Hyperthyroidism was classified as stable if no ophthalmopathy occurred within 18 months of follow-up. Fresh peripheral blood, around 10 ml, was the PBMC source.

V gene TRBV12-3 or TRBV12-4 combines with J gene TRBJ2-5, with TRBD1 matching 9 bases. The J call may be wrong; the DNA end is better matched by TRBJ2-7. Sequencing was carried out using peripheral blood. The TCR originated in a young woman with stable Graves' hyperthyroidism. Some clones in this sample may be carry-over from other donors' samples. The CDR3 is CASTVTGGGFEQYF. DNA of the CDR3: TGTGCCAGCACCGTGACAGGGGGTGGCTTCGAGCAGTACTTC.